The rows below give T cell receptor beta chains drawn from one sample of a study of T cell responses to AZD1222 COVID-19 vaccine. Using immunoSEQ multiplex PCR, the repertoire was profiled, and TCRdb retains in-frame clones only, with some absent. The top ten hold 1.3% to 1.5% of the sample, which has some 120,000 clones, 75% to 90% seen once. The material sequenced was peripheral blood, taken on day 0 of AZD1222 vaccination. These TCRs come from an adult in good health. CDR3s include the opening cysteine and the closing phenylalanine or tryptophan. For some rows the clone size is stated as once, few or many, or as a class when expanded; others skip it.

J | V | size | CDR3
TRBJ2-3 | TRBV6-5 | once | CASTLAGGDTQYF
TRBJ2-2 | TRBV5-1 | NA | CASSPGTKDTGELFF
TRBJ1-2 | TRBV4-2 | NA | CASSQDRPRGYGYTF
TRBJ1-5 | TRBV3-1/TRBV3-2 | NA | CASSQDRGQPQHF
TRBJ1-5 | TRBV12-3/TRBV12-4 | NA | CASKWDLGQPQHF
TRBJ1-4 | TRBV9 | NA | CASSITGTTNEKLFF
TRBJ2-1 | TRBV28 | few | CASSPSLAGGNEQFF
TRBJ2-3 | TRBV19 | NA | CASSSNPITDTQYF
TRBJ2-5 | TRBV6-5 | NA | CASSYGVSQYF
TRBJ2-7 | TRBV15 | NA | CATTRDRASYEQYF
TRBJ1-4 | TRBV20-1 | few | CSASGGARVEKLFF
TRBJ1-1 | TRBV12-3/TRBV12-4 | once | CASSLSRAEAFF
TRBJ2-3 | TRBV28 | NA | CASNQANTDTQYF
TRBJ1-6 | TRBV30 | NA | CAMLPGQGQSPLHF
TRBJ2-7 | TRBV10-1 | NA | CASSESRQTYEQYF
TRBJ2-7 | TRBV28 | NA | CASSGHRTTSYEQYF
TRBJ2-3 | TRBV11-3 | NA | CASSSQGSTDTQYF
TRBJ1-1 | TRBV7-9 | once | CASSLAGAAAALNTEAFF
TRBJ2-5 | TRBV2 | NA | CASSERGTGEGTQYF
TRBJ2-7 | TRBV19 | NA | CASSIDRVGEQYF
TRBJ2-1 | TRBV7-3 | NA | CASSSETSGRQFF
TRBJ2-7 | TRBV6-5 | NA | CASSPGSYEQYF
TRBJ2-2 | TRBV27 | NA | CASSSPTGTALIRGAVF
TRBJ2-7 | TRBV27 | NA | CASSLLQASIHEQYF
TRBJ2-5 | TRBV28 | NA | CASSLAGGGVQETQYF
TRBJ2-1 | TRBV7-3 | NA | CASSPTRVDNEQFF
TRBJ1-6 | TRBV28 | NA | CASSLHRASSYNSPLHF
TRBJ2-6 | TRBV9 | NA | CASSVRSGTGANVLTF
TRBJ2-7 | TRBV3-1/TRBV3-2 | NA | CASSQDFSGTSGGYEQYF
TRBJ1-1 | TRBV18 | NA | CASSPIVQTANTEAFF
TRBJ1-2 | TRBV12-5 | NA | CASGLVRRGKGYGYTF
TRBJ2-1 | TRBV27 | NA | CASSLSGRGPYNEQFF
TRBJ2-1 | TRBV9 | few | CASSLSGGAYNEQFF
TRBJ1-3 | TRBV4-1 | few | CASSQVVAGAGNTIYF
TRBJ2-2 | TRBV25-1 | NA | CASSDFIGTQNTGELFF
TRBJ2-4 | TRBV3-1/TRBV3-2 | NA | CASSPGPNGHIQYF
TRBJ2-5 | TRBV4-1 | NA | CASSQVGTGQETQYF
TRBJ1-2 | TRBV6-5 | NA | CASSYSDGYGYTF
TRBJ2-3 | TRBV5-1 | NA | CASSLEAGPTDTQYF
TRBJ1-6 | TRBV6-4 | NA | CASSEQGSHNSPLHF
TRBJ1-6 | TRBV9 | NA | CASSVQGDSPLHF
TRBJ2-1 | TRBV12-5 | NA | CASGTGTSPYNEQFF
TRBJ1-2 | TRBV7-6 | NA | CASGGNYGYTF
TRBJ2-1 | TRBV5-6 | NA | CASSPFGQGLYNEQFF
TRBJ1-2 | TRBV25-1 | few | CATTASGGDGYTF
TRBJ2-7 | TRBV5-1 | few | CASSLAVGRAYEQYF